These 10 T cell receptor beta chains share one sample of origin, sequenced in a study of B cell selection in AIRE deficiency. Produced via immunoSEQ multiplex PCR; TCRdb's table is partial and in-frame only. Here the sample spans about 21,000 clones, about 95% being singletons. Regulatory T cells were sorted as CD4+CD25hiCD127low/negative cells. Sequencing was performed on Tregs sorted from PBMCs. The receptor source for this set is a human donor with AIRE deficiency.

The CDR3 sequence is CASSVGLASYNEQFF. The CDR3 nucleotides are TGTGCCAGCAGCGTAGGACTAGCGTCCTACAATGAGCAGTTCTTC. The V and J genes are TRBV9 and TRBJ2-1, with 8 bases identical to TRBD2. The germline V gene has CDR1 SGDLS and CDR2 YYNGEE. The CDR3 has 15 residues. The ends lost 0 bases at V and 1 base at J; junction bases unmatched: 0.

This chain connects TRBV28 to TRBJ1-1; D gene uncertain. Trimming pared 1 base from V and 1 base from J, leaving 7 bases between. The V gene's germline CDR1 is MDHEN and CDR2 SYDVKM. The CDR3 is made up of 14 amino acids. The CDR3 loop reads CASSLLPENTEAFF. In DNA form, the CDR3 reads TGTGCCAGCAGTTTATTGCCAGAGAACACTGAAGCTTTCTTT.

CDR3 residues: CASSFVGGYNEQFF. CDR3 coding DNA: TGTGCCAGCAGTTTTGTTGGAGGGTACAATGAGCAGTTCTTC. The genes are TRBV27 and TRBJ2-1; D might be TRBD2 (6 bases). V was shortened by 3 bases and J by 4 bases, with 10 bases between the two germline ends. CDR3 size: 14 residues. Germline lookup yields CDR1 MNHEY and CDR2 SMNVEV (reference sequence).

The V gene is TRBV2, the J gene TRBJ2-6; D remains ambiguous. CDR3 length equals 15 residues. Germline V gene sequence: CDR1 SNHLY, CDR2 FYNNEI. Trimming stripped 3 bases from V and 1 base from J, with 7 bases between. CDR3 sequence (DNA): TGTGCCAGCAGTGAGACAACGTCTGGGGCCAACGTCCTGACTTTC. Amino acids: CASSETTSGANVLTF.

The chain has TRBV19 and TRBJ1-1; D is ambiguous. The V and J ends lost 1 base and 0 bases respectively, with 3 bases between them. Germline V CDR1 and CDR2: LNHDA, SQIVND (reference sequence). The CDR3 covers 13 residues. CDR3 amino acids: CASSIVLNTEAFF. CDR3 coding DNA: TGTGCCAGTAGTATAGTCCTGAACACTGAAGCTTTCTTT. The variable domain in full, with the rest retrieved from reference TRBV19 and TRBJ1-1, is DGGITQSPKYLFRKEGQNVTLSCEQNLNHDAMYWYRQDPGQGLRLIYYSQIVNDFQKGDIAEGYSVSREKKESFPLTVTSAQKNPTAFYLCASSIVLNTEAFFGQGTRLTVV.

This clone appeared a single time. V usage is TRBV19 and J usage is TRBJ2-3, with unresolved D. This CDR3 comprises 14 residues. Germline V lookup: CDR1 LNHDA, CDR2 SQIVND (reference sequence). The V gene lost 6 bases and the J gene lost 1 base, with 11 bases spanning the gap. CDR3 nucleotides: TGTGCCAGTAGGGCGAGCGAGCGCACAGATACGCAGTATTTT. Amino acids: CASRASERTDTQYF.

V usage is TRBV5-6 and J usage is TRBJ2-7; TRBD1 aligns across 12 bases. The CDR3 has 15 residues. The V and J ends lost 2 bases and 5 bases, in that order; junction bases with no gene match: 5. The V gene's germline CDR1 is SGHDT and CDR2 YYEEEE. The CDR3 loop is CASSFPGQGAHEQYF. The CDR3 DNA reads TGTGCCAGCAGCTTTCCGGGACAGGGGGCCCACGAGCAGTACTTC.

V and J are TRBV6-5 and TRBJ2-7, with 11 bases lining up with TRBD1. This CDR3 region has 11 residues. The V and J ends lost 6 bases and 12 bases, in that order; junction bases with no gene match: 4. From germline, CDR1 is MNHEY and CDR2 SVGAGI. CDR3 region: CASSPGQGAYF. CDR3 sequence (DNA): TGTGCCAGCAGCCCCGGACAGGGGGCGTACTTC.

As regards this clone: A read error may produce the germline difference seen at one junction end. The chain joins TRBV5-8 to TRBJ1-1; tentatively, D is TRBD1 (6 bases). CDR3 length equals 11 residues. The germline CDR1 and CDR2 sequences are SGHTS and YDEGEE. CDR3 in amino acids: CASSLMSDSIF. CDR3 DNA sequence: TGTGCCAGCAGCTTGATGTCGGACAGTATCTTT.

This rearrangement joins TRBV12-5 to TRBJ2-2; 8 bases are a match to TRBD1. Unmatched junction bases numbered 16, after V lost 3 bases and J lost 1 base. Germline V gives CDR1 LGHNT, CDR2 FRNRAP. This CDR3 region has 20 residues. The CDR3 DNA is TGTGCTAGTGGTTTTTCCCCCGGGACAGGAGACATCCTGAACACCGGGGAGCTGTTTTTT. This encodes CASGFSPGTGDILNTGELFF.